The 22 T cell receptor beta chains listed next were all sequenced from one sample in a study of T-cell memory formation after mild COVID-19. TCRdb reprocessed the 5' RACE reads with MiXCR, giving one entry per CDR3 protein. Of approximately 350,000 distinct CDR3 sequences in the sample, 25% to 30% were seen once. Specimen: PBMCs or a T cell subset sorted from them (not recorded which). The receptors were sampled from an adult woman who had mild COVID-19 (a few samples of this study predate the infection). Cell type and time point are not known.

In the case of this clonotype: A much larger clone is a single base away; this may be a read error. The DNA for the CDR3 is TGCAGTGCCACCACCCGGACAGGATCTAACTATGGCTACACCTTC. Translated: CSATTRTGSNYGYTF. V usage is TRBV20-1 and J usage is TRBJ1-2; 7 positions match TRBD1. V lost 6 bases and J lost 0; bases outside the gene matches: 10. The germline gives CDR1 DFQATT, CDR2 SNEGSKA (reference sequence). The CDR3 runs 15 residues.

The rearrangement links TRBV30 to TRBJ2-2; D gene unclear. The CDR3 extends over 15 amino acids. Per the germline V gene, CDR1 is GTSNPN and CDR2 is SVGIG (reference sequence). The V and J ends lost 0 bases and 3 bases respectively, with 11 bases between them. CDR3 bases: TGTGCCTGGAGTGTAGTATACCGAGACACCGGGGAGCTGTTTTTT. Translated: CAWSVVYRDTGELFF.

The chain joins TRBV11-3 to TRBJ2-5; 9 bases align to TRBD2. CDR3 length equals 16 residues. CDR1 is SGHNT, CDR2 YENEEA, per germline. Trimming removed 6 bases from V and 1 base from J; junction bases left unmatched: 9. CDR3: CASRPTREGRQETQYF. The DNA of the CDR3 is TGTGCCAGCAGACCTACGCGGGAGGGCCGCCAAGAGACCCAGTACTTC.

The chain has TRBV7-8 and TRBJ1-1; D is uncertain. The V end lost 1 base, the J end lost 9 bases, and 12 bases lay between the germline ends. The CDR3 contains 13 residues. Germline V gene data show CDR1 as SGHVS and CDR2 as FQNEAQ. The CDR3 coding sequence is TGTGCCAGCAGCTTAGACCCCTACGGAAAAGCTTTCTTT. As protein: CASSLDPYGKAFF.

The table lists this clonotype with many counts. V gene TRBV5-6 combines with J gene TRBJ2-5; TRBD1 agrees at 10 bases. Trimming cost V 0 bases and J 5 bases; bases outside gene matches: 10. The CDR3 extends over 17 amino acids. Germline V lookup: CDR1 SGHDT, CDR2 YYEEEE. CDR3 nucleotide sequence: TGTGCCAGCAGCTTGGGATGGGACGACAGGGGGCACGAGACCCAGTACTTC. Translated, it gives CASSLGWDDRGHETQYF.

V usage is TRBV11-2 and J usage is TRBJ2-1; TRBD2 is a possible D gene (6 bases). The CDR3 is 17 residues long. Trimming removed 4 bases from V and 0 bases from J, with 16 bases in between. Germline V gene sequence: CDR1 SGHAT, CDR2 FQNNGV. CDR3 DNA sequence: TGTGCCAGCAGCTCTGATAGCGGATCGAGCTCCTACAATGAGCAGTTCTTC. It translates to CASSSDSGSSSYNEQFF.

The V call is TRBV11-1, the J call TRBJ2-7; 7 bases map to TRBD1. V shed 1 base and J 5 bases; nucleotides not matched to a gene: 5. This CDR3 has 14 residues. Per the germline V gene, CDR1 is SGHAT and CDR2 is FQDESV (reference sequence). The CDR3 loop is CASSLGQGIHEQYF. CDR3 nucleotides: TGTGCCAGCAGCTTAGGACAGGGAATCCACGAGCAGTACTTC.

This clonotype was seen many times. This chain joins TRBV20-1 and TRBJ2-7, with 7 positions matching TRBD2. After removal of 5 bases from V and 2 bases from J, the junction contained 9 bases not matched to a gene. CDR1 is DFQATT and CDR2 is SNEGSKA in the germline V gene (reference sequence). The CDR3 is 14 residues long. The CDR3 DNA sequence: TGCAGTGCTCCGAGAGCGGGGCAGACCTACGAGCAGTACTTC. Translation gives CSAPRAGQTYEQYF.

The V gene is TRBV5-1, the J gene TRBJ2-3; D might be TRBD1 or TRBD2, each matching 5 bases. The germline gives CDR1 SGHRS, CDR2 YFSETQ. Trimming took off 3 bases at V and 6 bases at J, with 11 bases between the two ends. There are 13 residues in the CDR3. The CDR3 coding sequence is TGCGCCAGCAGCTCGGGACCGGCGGATACGCAGTATTTT. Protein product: CASSSGPADTQYF.

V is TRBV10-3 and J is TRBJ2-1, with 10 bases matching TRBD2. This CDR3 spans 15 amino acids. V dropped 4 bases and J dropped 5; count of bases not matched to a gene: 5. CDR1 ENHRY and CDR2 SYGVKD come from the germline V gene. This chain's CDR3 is CAISVSGLADNEQFF. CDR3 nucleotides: TGTGCCATCAGTGTTTCAGGACTAGCGGACAATGAGCAGTTCTTC.

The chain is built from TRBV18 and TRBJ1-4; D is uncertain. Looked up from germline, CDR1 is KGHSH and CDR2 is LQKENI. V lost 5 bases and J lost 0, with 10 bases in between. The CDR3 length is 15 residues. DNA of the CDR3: TGTGCCAGCTCATCCTCGATTGCAACTAATGAAAAACTGTTTTTT. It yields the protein CASSSSIATNEKLFF.

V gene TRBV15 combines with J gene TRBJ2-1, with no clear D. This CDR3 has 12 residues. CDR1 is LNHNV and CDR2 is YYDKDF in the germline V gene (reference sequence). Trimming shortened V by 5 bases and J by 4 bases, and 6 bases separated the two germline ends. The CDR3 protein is CATSAWYNEQFF. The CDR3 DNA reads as TGTGCCACCAGCGCATGGTACAATGAGCAGTTCTTC.

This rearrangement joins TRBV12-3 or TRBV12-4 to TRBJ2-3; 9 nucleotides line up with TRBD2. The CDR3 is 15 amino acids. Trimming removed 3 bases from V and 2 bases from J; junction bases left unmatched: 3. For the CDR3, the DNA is TGTGCCAGCAGTTTTAAGCGGGGGGCCACAGATACGCAGTATTTT. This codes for CASSFKRGATDTQYF.

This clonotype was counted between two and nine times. CDR3 DNA: TGTGCCAGCAGCCCCCGGGGGGGATACACTGAAGCTTTCTTT. Residues: CASSPRGGYTEAFF. This sequence joins TRBV7-9 and TRBJ1-1; D is possibly TRBD1 (5 bases). The germline V gene encodes CDR1 SEHNR and CDR2 FQNEAQ (reference sequence). Trimming left V 5 bases short and J 3 bases short, with 13 bases between. The CDR3 runs to 14 residues.

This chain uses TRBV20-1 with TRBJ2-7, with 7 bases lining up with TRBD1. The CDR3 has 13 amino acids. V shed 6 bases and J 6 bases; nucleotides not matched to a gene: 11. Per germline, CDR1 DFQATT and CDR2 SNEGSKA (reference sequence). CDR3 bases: TGCAGTGCGCCGACAGGGCTAATGAGCGAGCAGTACTTC. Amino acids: CSAPTGLMSEQYF.

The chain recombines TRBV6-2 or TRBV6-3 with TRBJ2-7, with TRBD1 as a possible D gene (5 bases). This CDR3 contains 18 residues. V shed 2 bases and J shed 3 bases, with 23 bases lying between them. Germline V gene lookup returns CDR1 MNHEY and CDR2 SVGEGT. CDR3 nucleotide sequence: TGTGCCAGCAGTTACGGATCATACGGGCAGGGTAAGAACTACGAGCAGTACTTC. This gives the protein CASSYGSYGQGKNYEQYF.

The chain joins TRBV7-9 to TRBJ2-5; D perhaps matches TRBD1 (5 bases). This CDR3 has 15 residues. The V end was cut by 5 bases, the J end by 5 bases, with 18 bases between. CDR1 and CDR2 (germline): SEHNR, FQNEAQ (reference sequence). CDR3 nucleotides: TGTGCCAGCAGCATAAAACAGGTGATCGGGGAGACCCAGTACTTC. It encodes CASSIKQVIGETQYF.

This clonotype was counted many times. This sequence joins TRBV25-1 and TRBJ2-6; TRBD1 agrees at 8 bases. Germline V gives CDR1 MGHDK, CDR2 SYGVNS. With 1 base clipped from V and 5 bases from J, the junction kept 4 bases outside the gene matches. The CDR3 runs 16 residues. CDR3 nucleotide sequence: TGTGCCAGCAGTGAATCCGGGACAGGACGGGCCAACGTCCTGACTTTC. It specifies CASSESGTGRANVLTF.

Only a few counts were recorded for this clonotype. The CDR3 reads CASSVDRGDTQYF. CDR3 DNA sequence: TGTGCCAGCAGTGTGGACAGGGGAGATACGCAGTATTTT. The gene calls are TRBV6-1 and TRBJ2-3; 9 bases fit TRBD1. Germline CDR1 reads MNHNS; CDR2 reads SASEGT. The CDR3 spans 13 residues. V shed 4 bases, J shed 5 bases, and the junction held 1 base outside the gene matches.

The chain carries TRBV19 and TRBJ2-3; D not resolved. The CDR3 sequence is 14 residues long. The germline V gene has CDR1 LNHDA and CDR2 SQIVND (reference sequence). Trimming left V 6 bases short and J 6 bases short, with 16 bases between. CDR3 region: CASRRPGAYDTQYF. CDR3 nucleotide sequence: TGTGCCAGTAGACGACCCGGCGCATATGATACGCAGTATTTT.

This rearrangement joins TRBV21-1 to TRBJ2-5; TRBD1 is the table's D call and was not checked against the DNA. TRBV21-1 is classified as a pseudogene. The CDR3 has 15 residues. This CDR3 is CASSKRDRVGKTQYF. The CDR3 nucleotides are TGTGCCAGCAGCAAGAGGGACAGGGTCGGGAAGACCCAGTACTTC.

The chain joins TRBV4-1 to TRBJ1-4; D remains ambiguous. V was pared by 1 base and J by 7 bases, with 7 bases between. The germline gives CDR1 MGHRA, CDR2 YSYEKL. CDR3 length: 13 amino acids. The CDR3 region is CASSQVGGEKLFF. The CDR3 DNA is TGCGCCAGCAGCCAAGTGGGCGGTGAAAAACTGTTTTTT.